This T cell receptor beta chain was captured in a study of naive and memory T cell subsets. Findings and limits, study-wide: Over 90% of naive TCR sequences appeared only once after error correction, unlike memory subsets. Naive and memory subsets had different power law exponents for TCR abundance.

A word on this clonotype: No antigen is known for it.

CDR1 is SGHVS, CDR2 FQNEAQ, per germline. The CDR3 totals 16 residues. V lost 0 bases and J lost 0, with 11 bases in between. The beta constant-region primer was an equimolar mix of two oligonucleotides covering TRBC1 and TRBC2. The ligated cDNA underwent four PCR rounds using SP2 and nested alpha and beta constant-region primers. TCRdb re-derived calls from the UMI-ligation and nested PCR reads in MiXCR, one entry per CDR3 protein. Of about 120,000 distinct CDR3 sequences in the sample, roughly 32% were seen once. Cells stained for CD3, CD4, CD8, CD45RA, CD27 and viability were sorted into four CD45RA/CD27 subsets.

The sequence was obtained from a human donor in good health. The sequenced sample consisted of central memory CD4+ T cells from blood. J is TRBJ1-1 and V is TRBV7-8; D is unclear. The CDR3 reads CASSLAREQMNTEAFF. As DNA, the CDR3 is TGTGCCAGCAGCTTAGCGAGAGAACAAATGAACACTGAAGCTTTCTTT.